The 3 T cell receptor beta chains presented below share a single source sample, sequenced in a study of T cell responses to AZD1222 COVID-19 vaccine. TCRdb's table, derived via immunoSEQ multiplex PCR, lists solely in-frame clones and lacks some. The table shows some 50,000 clones, with approximately 84% occurring only once. The sequences come from peripheral blood, collected on day 0 of AZD1222 vaccination. The source of these receptors is an adult in good health.

The chain recombines TRBV9 with TRBJ2-1, with D possibly TRBD2 on 5 matching bases. The V gene's germline CDR1 is SGDLS and CDR2 YYNGEE. The CDR3 length is 13 residues. Deletions cut 1 base from V and 8 bases from J, with 10 bases between. The CDR3 reads CASSVNSGDEQFF. In nucleotides, the CDR3 is TGTGCCAGCAGCGTAAATTCCGGGGATGAGCAGTTCTTC.

This clone was seen a single time. This chain connects TRBV19 to TRBJ2-5, with 8 bases aligning to TRBD2. This CDR3 contains 18 residues. Per germline, CDR1 LNHDA and CDR2 SQIVND (reference sequence). J gave up 1 base and V 3 bases, and 13 bases lay outside the gene matches. The DNA of the CDR3 is TGTGCCAGTAGTATGGGGAGCGGGAGCCCCCGGGTCCAAGAGACCCAGTACTTC. Translated, it gives CASSMGSGSPRVQETQYF.

V usage is TRBV28 and J usage is TRBJ2-7, with 7 positions matching TRBD1. V shed 3 bases, J shed 2 bases, and the junction held 10 bases outside the gene matches. Germline V gene data show CDR1 as MDHEN and CDR2 as SYDVKM. The CDR3 covers 16 residues. CDR3 nucleotide sequence: TGTGCCAGCAGTTTGTGGGACAGCGGATTTCCCTACGAGCAGTACTTC. Its protein is CASSLWDSGFPYEQYF. Variable domain in full (rest from reference TRBV28 and TRBJ2-7): DVKVTQSSRYLVKRTGEKVFLECVQDMDHENMFWYRQDPGLGLRLIYFSYDVKMKEKGDIPEGYSVSREKKERFSLILESASTNQTSMYLCASSLWDSGFPYEQYFGPGTRLTVT.